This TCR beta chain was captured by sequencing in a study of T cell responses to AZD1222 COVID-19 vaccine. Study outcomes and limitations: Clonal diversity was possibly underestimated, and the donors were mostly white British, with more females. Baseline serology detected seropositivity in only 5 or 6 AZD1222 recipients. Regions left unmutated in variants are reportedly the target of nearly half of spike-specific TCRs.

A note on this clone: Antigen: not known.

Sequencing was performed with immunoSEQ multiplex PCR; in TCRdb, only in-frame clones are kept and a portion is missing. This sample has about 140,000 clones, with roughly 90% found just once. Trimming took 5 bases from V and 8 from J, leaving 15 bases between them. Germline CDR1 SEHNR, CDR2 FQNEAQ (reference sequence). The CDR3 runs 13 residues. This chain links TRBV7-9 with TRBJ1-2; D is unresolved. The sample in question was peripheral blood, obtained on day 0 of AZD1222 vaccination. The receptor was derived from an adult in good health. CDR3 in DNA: TGTGCCAGCAGCGGACCAGAGTCGGGGGGCTACACCTTC. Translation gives CASSGPESGGYTF.